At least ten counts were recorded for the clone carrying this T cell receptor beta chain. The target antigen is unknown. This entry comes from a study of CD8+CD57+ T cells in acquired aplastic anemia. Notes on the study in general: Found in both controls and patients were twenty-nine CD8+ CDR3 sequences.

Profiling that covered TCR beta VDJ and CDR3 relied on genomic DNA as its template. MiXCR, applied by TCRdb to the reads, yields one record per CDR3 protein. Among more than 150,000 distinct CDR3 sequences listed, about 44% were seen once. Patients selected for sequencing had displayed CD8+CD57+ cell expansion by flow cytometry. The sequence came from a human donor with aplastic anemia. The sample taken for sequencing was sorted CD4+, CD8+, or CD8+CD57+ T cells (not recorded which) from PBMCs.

The CDR3 sequence: CATSRTGGASDGYTF. CDR3 bases: TGTGCCACCAGCAGAACAGGGGGCGCGAGTGATGGCTACACCTTC. The chain employs TRBV15 and TRBJ1-2; 9 bases fit TRBD1. The CDR3 is 15 residues long. Germline CDR1 reads LNHNV; CDR2 reads YYDKDF (reference sequence). The trim removed 2 bases at V and 6 bases at J, leaving 7 bases unmatched.